Listed below are T cell receptor beta chains from one sample, sequenced in a study of blood T cell repertoires in COVID-19. Only in-frame clones appear in the TCRdb table, and some are missing; sequencing was by immunoSEQ multiplex PCR. The data show 400,000 to 500,000 clones, with roughly 90% seen just once and 1.4% held by the top ten. Sequencing was performed on peripheral blood. The origin of the receptors is a woman aged 25 to 39 with active or convalescent COVID-19. Each CDR3 is given with its conserved first and last residue. The order of the fields is J gene, D gene, V gene, clone size, CDR3 DNA, CDR3 protein. D genes are given only for firm matches. A row's size may be missing; if present it is once, few, many or a size class.

>TRBJ2-3|TRBD1|TRBV5-8|NA
TGTGCCAGCAGCTTTGGGACAGACTTCACAGATACGCAGTATTTT
CASSFGTDFTDTQYF
>TRBJ2-2|NA|TRBV28|few
TGTGCCAGCAGGCGAAGAACAGGGAATACGGACACCGGGGAGCTGTTTTTT
CASRRRTGNTDTGELFF
>TRBJ1-5|TRBD1|TRBV19|NA
TGTGCCAGGGGCCGGCAGGGGGCATATCAGCCCCAGCATTTT
CARGRQGAYQPQHF
>TRBJ1-1|TRBD1|TRBV5-4|NA
TGTGCCAGCAGCGCACGGACAGGGGGGAACACTGAAGCTTTCTTT
CASSARTGGNTEAFF
>TRBJ2-7|TRBD2|TRBV27|once
TGTGCCAGCAGTTTAACAGATCTAGCGGGAAACTACGAGCAGTACTTC
CASSLTDLAGNYEQYF
>TRBJ2-7|NA|TRBV11-2|NA
TGTGCCAGCAGCCATCCAGGTTTCTACGAGCAGTACTTC
CASSHPGFYEQYF
>TRBJ2-7|TRBD2|TRBV5-1|NA
TGCGCCAGCAGCTTCACACTTAGCGGGAGCTCCTACGAGCAGTACTTC
CASSFTLSGSSYEQYF
>TRBJ1-1|NA|TRBV13|NA
TGTGCCAGCAGGGTCCGGGGGGGGACGGACACTGAAGCTTTCTTT
CASRVRGGTDTEAFF
>TRBJ1-2|NA|TRBV19|NA
TGTGCCAGTAGGCCTCTGAGCGCTTCTGGCTACACCTTC
CASRPLSASGYTF
>TRBJ1-1|NA|TRBV7-9|NA
TGTGCCAGCAGCTGGGGAGACGGCACTGAAGCTTTCTTT
CASSWGDGTEAFF
>TRBJ2-7|NA|TRBV6-1|NA
TGTGCCAGCAGTGAAGTCCGGTACGAGCAGTACTTC
CASSEVRYEQYF
>TRBJ1-1|TRBD1|TRBV10-2|NA
TGCGCCAGCGGGGGACAGGGCAGGACTGAAGCTTTCTTT
CASGGQGRTEAFF
>TRBJ2-5|TRBD2|TRBV5-6|NA
TGTGCCAGCAGCTCGTGGACTAGCGGGCAAGAGACCCAGTACTTC
CASSSWTSGQETQYF
>TRBJ1-6|NA|TRBV4-1|NA
TGCGCCAGCAGCCAAGGGACTGCTGTATATAATTCACCCCTCCACTTT
CASSQGTAVYNSPLHF
>TRBJ2-1|NA|TRBV7-8|NA
TGTGCCAGCAGCTTATATCGGGGTGAGCAGTTCTTC
CASSLYRGEQFF
>TRBJ2-6|NA|TRBV2|NA
TGTGCCAGCAGTGACGTCTCCCAGGCTGGGGCCAACGTCCTGACTTTC
CASSDVSQAGANVLTF
>TRBJ1-2|NA|TRBV3-1/TRBV3-2|once
TGTGCCAGCAGCCAAGGTCGGGTCCTCTATGGCTACACCTTC
CASSQGRVLYGYTF
>TRBJ1-1|NA|TRBV7-8|once
TGTGCCAGCAGCACCCATCTGGAGATCGTAAACACTGAAGCTTTCTTT
CASSTHLEIVNTEAFF
>TRBJ2-1|NA|TRBV5-1|NA
TGCGCCAGCAGCTTGGAGCCTATGAATGAGCAGTTCTTC
CASSLEPMNEQFF
>TRBJ2-1|TRBD1|TRBV6-2/TRBV6-3|NA
TGTGCCAGCAGTCGAGGACAGGGTGGCGATGAGCAGTTCTTC
CASSRGQGGDEQFF
>TRBJ1-1|NA|TRBV7-2|NA
TGTGCCAGCAGCTTAGCGTCCCACAAAGACACTGAAGCTTTCTTT
CASSLASHKDTEAFF
>TRBJ1-2|TRBD1|TRBV6-5|NA
TGTGCCAGCAGTTACTCAGGGACAGGGATTGGCTACACCTTC
CASSYSGTGIGYTF
>TRBJ1-2|NA|TRBV10-2|NA
TGCGCCAGCAGTGGAGGAAGCCGCGTGGACTATGGCTACACCTTC
CASSGGSRVDYGYTF
>TRBJ1-1|NA|TRBV19|NA
TGTGCCAGTAGTAAGTTGGCGAACACTGAAGCTTTCTTT
CASSKLANTEAFF
>TRBJ1-1|NA|TRBV5-5|once
TGTGCCAGCAGCATGACATTTACTGAAGCTTTCTTT
CASSMTFTEAFF
>TRBJ1-1|TRBD1|TRBV20-1|NA
TGCAGTGCTAGTCTTTCGACAGGGGGAAAGAACACTGAAGCTTTCTTT
CSASLSTGGKNTEAFF
>TRBJ1-1|TRBD1|TRBV6-5|NA
TGTGCCAGCAGCCTGACAGGGGGCCACACTGAAGCTTTCTTT
CASSLTGGHTEAFF
>TRBJ1-6|NA|TRBV3-1/TRBV3-2|few
TGTGCCAGCAGCCAAGGGACAGAAAATTCACCCCTCCACTTT
CASSQGTENSPLHF
>TRBJ1-2|NA|TRBV19|NA
TGTGCCAGTAGTATAGATTTCAGTGGCTACACCTTC
CASSIDFSGYTF
>TRBJ1-1|NA|TRBV2|NA
TGTGCCAGCCGGTCAGGGGCTGAAGCTTTCTTT
CASRSGAEAFF
>TRBJ1-2|NA|TRBV5-3|NA
TGTGCCAGAAGCTTTCGGGTTACCTATGGCTACACCTTC
CARSFRVTYGYTF
>TRBJ1-5|NA|TRBV2|NA
TGTGCCAGCCGGTTCCGAGTGAATCAGCCCCAGCATTTT
CASRFRVNQPQHF
>TRBJ1-4|NA|TRBV11-2|NA
TGTGCCAGCAGCCCAACCTTTGGAGCAACTAATGAAAAACTGTTTTTT
CASSPTFGATNEKLFF
>TRBJ2-1|NA|TRBV27|NA
TGTGCCACTGGATCCCCTGGGCGCAATGAGCAGTTCTTC
CATGSPGRNEQFF
>TRBJ2-1|NA|TRBV13|NA
TGTGCCAGCAGCTTTTTGGGCCGATCCTACAATGAGCAGTTCTTC
CASSFLGRSYNEQFF
>TRBJ1-4|NA|TRBV5-8|NA
TGTGCCAGCAGCTCCTTGGGCGAAAAACTGTTTTTT
CASSSLGEKLFF
>TRBJ1-2|TRBD1|TRBV6-5|once
TGTGCCAGCAGTTACCTACAGGGGGCATCTGAATATGGCTACACCTTC
CASSYLQGASEYGYTF
>TRBJ2-7|TRBD1|TRBV19|NA
TGTGCCAGTAGTCTTTCCGGGACAGGTTACGACGAGCAGTACTTC
CASSLSGTGYDEQYF
>TRBJ1-1|NA|TRBV27|NA
TGTGCCAGCAGTACAGGGTCAGGCACTGAAGCTTTCTTT
CASSTGSGTEAFF
>TRBJ1-2|TRBD1|TRBV7-2|NA
TGTGCCAGCAGCTTAAGACCGGGACAGATATTATATGGCTACACCTTC
CASSLRPGQILYGYTF
>TRBJ1-1|TRBD1|TRBV5-6|NA
TGTGCCAGCAGCTTGTGGACAGGGGGGAGCACTGAAGCTTTCTTT
CASSLWTGGSTEAFF
>TRBJ1-2|TRBD1|TRBV5-1|NA
TGCGCCAGCAGCTCGACAGGGGCCTATGGCTACACCTTC
CASSSTGAYGYTF
>TRBJ1-1|NA|TRBV27|few
TGTGCCAGCAGTTTATCGTTTCCCGGGGAGACTGAAGCTTTCTTT
CASSLSFPGETEAFF
>TRBJ2-5|TRBD2|TRBV3-1/TRBV3-2|NA
TGTGCCAGCAGCCCATTAAGGGAGGGAGAGACCCAGTACTTC
CASSPLREGETQYF
>TRBJ1-5|NA|TRBV5-6|NA
TGTGCCAGCAGCTCTGGCGACAGATTAAATCAGCCCCAGCATTTT
CASSSGDRLNQPQHF
>TRBJ2-7|NA|TRBV4-1|NA
TGCGCCAGCAGCCAGCTAGCAGGCTACGAGCAGTACTTC
CASSQLAGYEQYF
>TRBJ2-5|NA|TRBV11-1|NA
TGTGCCAGCAGCTCTTCAGGACAAGAGACCCAGTACTTC
CASSSSGQETQYF
>TRBJ1-5|TRBD1|TRBV6-1|once
TGTGCCAGCAGTGGGGCCCGGGACAGCAACAATCAGCCCCAGCATTTT
CASSGARDSNNQPQHF
>TRBJ1-1|NA|TRBV14|NA
TGTGCCAGCAGCCACCTCGGGGTGAACACTGAAGCTTTCTTT
CASSHLGVNTEAFF
>TRBJ1-2|TRBD1|TRBV12-3/TRBV12-4|few
TGTGCCAGCAGGCCGGGACAGGGGGCGGGCTACACCTTC
CASRPGQGAGYTF
>TRBJ2-3|TRBD1|TRBV27|NA
TGTGCCAGCAGCCGCAAGCACCCGACGACCCAATCTTCGGGACAGGGGTCAGATACGCAGTATTTT
CASSRKHPTTQSSGQGSDTQYF
>TRBJ2-5|TRBD2|TRBV5-1|NA
TGCGCCAGCAGCCCCCTACCCCCCCGACTAGCGGGGAAAGAGACCCAGTACTTC
CASSPLPPRLAGKETQYF
>TRBJ2-1|TRBD2|TRBV5-1|once
TGCGCCAGCAGCTTAACTAGCGGGAGGGCCTTGGAGCAGTTCTTC
CASSLTSGRALEQFF
>TRBJ1-6|NA|TRBV27|NA
TGTGCCAGCAGACCGGGGGGGCCTGAGGGGAATTCACCCCTCCACTTT
CASRPGGPEGNSPLHF
>TRBJ1-1|TRBD1|TRBV5-6|NA
TGTGCCAGCAGCTTGGAACGGACAGGGAGGGTGGATACTGAAGCTTTCTTT
CASSLERTGRVDTEAFF
>TRBJ1-2|NA|TRBV2|once
TGTGCCAGCAGTGCCACCAGGGGAGATAACTATGGCTACACCTTC
CASSATRGDNYGYTF
>TRBJ2-1|TRBD2|TRBV11-2|NA
TGTGCCAGCAGCTCCCGACCGGGACTAGCGGCCTTTGGACAGTTCTTC
CASSSRPGLAAFGQFF
>TRBJ2-2|TRBD2|TRBV24-1|once
TGTGCCACCGGGAGGGCGAACACCGGGGAGCTGTTTTTT
CATGRANTGELFF